The rows below give T cell receptor beta chains drawn from one sample of a study of shared clonotypes between healthy human individuals. Repertoires were generated with immunoSEQ multiplex PCR, while TCRdb's copy carries only in-frame clones and drops some. The sample consists of 1.4 million or so clones, just under 99% of them appearing once. Sequencing was performed on naive CD4+ T cells sorted from blood. Every receptor here comes from a man aged 25-40 years in good health. The CDR3 runs from the conserved cysteine through the conserved F or W. The order of the fields is D gene, clone size, V gene, CDR3 length, J gene, CDR3 DNA, CDR3 protein. A D gene is named only where the DNA matches it firmly. Some rows have no size entry. The others give once, few or many, or a class for an expanded clone.

TRBD1	once	TRBV7-2	15	TRBJ1-2	TGTGCCAGCAGCGACCCCGGACAGGGACGCTATGGCTACACCTTC	CASSDPGQGRYGYTF
NA	NA	TRBV5-1	13	TRBJ1-1	TGCGCCAGCAGACAGGGACAGAACACTGAAGCTTTCTTT	CASRQGQNTEAFF
TRBD1	NA	TRBV7-2	16	TRBJ2-1	TGTGCCAGCAGAAACGACAGGGGGCAGACCTACAATGAGCAGTTCTTC	CASRNDRGQTYNEQFF
TRBD1	once	TRBV7-2	15	TRBJ1-2	TGTGCCAGCAGCTCAAGGACAGGGGGCGCACATGGCTACACCTTC	CASSSRTGGAHGYTF
NA	NA	TRBV4-1	19	TRBJ2-7	TGCGCCAGCAGCCAAGATCAAGATGGCGGGACTCTCCTTAGGAACGAGCAGTACTTC	CASSQDQDGGTLLRNEQYF
NA	NA	TRBV7-9	13	TRBJ2-3	TGTGCCAGCGGCAGGTCGGGCACAGATACGCAGTATTTT	CASGRSGTDTQYF
NA	NA	TRBV7-2	16	TRBJ2-7	TGTGCCAGCAGCTTAGCCATGGGACGGTCGTCCCACGAGCAGTACTTC	CASSLAMGRSSHEQYF
NA	NA	TRBV29-1	13	TRBJ2-3	TGCAGCGTTGGTATATTCGCCACAGATACGCAGTATTTT	CSVGIFATDTQYF
NA	NA	TRBV18	15	TRBJ1-1	TGTGCCAGCTCACCACCCCAGGGGAGTAACACTGAAGCTTTCTTT	CASSPPQGSNTEAFF
NA	NA	TRBV7-8	14	TRBJ1-5	TGTGCCAGCAGCTTAGCTGCGGCCAATCAGCCCCAGCATTTT	CASSLAAANQPQHF
NA	once	TRBV27	14	TRBJ2-2	TGTGCCAGCAGTTTATCGACGGGGTCCGGGGAGCTGTTTTTT	CASSLSTGSGELFF
TRBD2	NA	TRBV7-8	14	TRBJ2-7	TGTGCCAGCAGCCATAGCGGGAGAAGGTACGAGCAGTACTTC	CASSHSGRRYEQYF
NA	NA	TRBV7-3	15	TRBJ2-1	TGTGCCAGCAGCCCAGGGTTACCGACCTACAATGAGCAGTTCTTC	CASSPGLPTYNEQFF
TRBD2	NA	TRBV9	16	TRBJ2-1	TGTGCCAGCAGCTCCCGACTAGCGGGATCCTACAATGAGCAGTTCTTC	CASSSRLAGSYNEQFF
TRBD2	NA	TRBV7-2	15	TRBJ2-1	TGTGCCAGCAGCCGACTAGCGGGAGTGGTTGGGGTGCAGTTCTTC	CASSRLAGVVGVQFF
NA	NA	TRBV6-5	14	TRBJ2-5	TGTGCCAGCAGCCGATACAGGACGGTGGAGACCCAGTACTTC	CASSRYRTVETQYF
NA	NA	TRBV5-4	13	TRBJ1-3	TGTGCCAGCAGCCCTAATACTGGAAACACCATATATTTT	CASSPNTGNTIYF
NA	NA	TRBV5-1	14	TRBJ1-2	TGCGCCAGCAGCTTGGGGGATCACGACTATGGCTACACCTTC	CASSLGDHDYGYTF
NA	NA	TRBV25-1	15	TRBJ1-5	TGTGCCAGCAGTGGGGGACACCTACCCAATCAGCCCCAGCATTTT	CASSGGHLPNQPQHF
NA	NA	TRBV5-6	14	TRBJ2-3	TGTGCCAGCAGCTTGGTACATCCCACAGATACGCAGTATTTT	CASSLVHPTDTQYF
TRBD1	NA	TRBV2	15	TRBJ2-7	TGTGCCAGTAGCGTTGGGGGACAGGACTCCTACGAGCAGTACTTC	CASSVGGQDSYEQYF
TRBD1	NA	TRBV19	17	TRBJ1-5	TGTGCCAGTAGATCATCGGCAGGGGGCTTCGGCAATCAGCCCCAGCATTTT	CASRSSAGGFGNQPQHF
NA	NA	TRBV18	14	TRBJ2-3	TGTGCCAGCTCACTCCTAATTAAGGTAGATACGCAGTATTTT	CASSLLIKVDTQYF